This entry is about one TCR beta chain. Its antigen is unknown. No base-level quality is on record; no much larger clone is a single base apart. TCRbeta CDR3 regions were amplified from genomic DNA by means of the immunoSEQ Assay, a bias-controlled multiplex PCR. Turning to the authors' computational methods: The number of nucleated cells in each sample was estimated by amplification of reference gene primers within the assay. To quantify the absolute abundance of each unique TCRbeta CDR3 rearrangement, sequence reads were collapsed and filtered. For each sample, productive Simpson clonality was calculated as the square root of Simpson's diversity index over productive rearrangements. TCRdb took over this immuneACCESS table, retaining in-frame rearrangements with V and J assigned. Such tables are incomplete; in checked studies, under half of the missing clones stem from an unresolved V gene, and the remainder is unexplained. V, J and clone size were drawn from that table, and D and trimming were deduced from the DNA. The sample includes approximately 60,000 clones, with about 70% observed a single time. The ten largest make up roughly 47% of the sample.

Inclusive of the bounding cysteine and phenylalanine, the CDR3 is 14 residues long. The CDR3 DNA has 42 bases and is translated from base 1. V and J lose 4 bases and 2 bases, and a span of 13 bases separates them. The germline V gene (reference sequence) yields SGHNT for CDR1 and YYREEE for CDR2. The data were taken from a study of blood T cell repertoires in COVID-19 (dated by TCRdb to about 2020). For context, the study as a whole: Samples covering the acute and convalescent phases of COVID-19 were provided by collaborators in the United States, Italy and Spain. The prospective study material was composed of cDNA or gDNA derived from T cells, B-cell-depleted T cells, or PBMCs. Subjects who had been exposed to COVID-19, were actively infected with it, or had recovered from it provided the deeply sampled blood TCRbeta repertoires that made up the dataset. The repertoires were released in a freely available public database meant as a resource for research on the immune response to SARS-CoV-2. The samples were drawn from the first 160 participants of the ongoing ImmuneRACE study and from 1,200 or so subjects provided by 6 global collaborators. Nearly every sample came with metadata listing a de-identified subject ID, COVID-19 status, age in years and sex. Where available, HLA class I and class II types were obtained from metadata supplied by the sample provider rather than from assay-based typing. Results the study describes overall, beyond this receptor: The quantity of clinical and demographic metadata differed by source and by participant and was supplied without curation.

Each collaborating institution followed its own protocols to collect whole blood in K2EDTA tubes. For TCRbeta analysis, collaborators shipped samples in one of three forms: frozen whole blood, isolated PBMCs, or DNA extracted from either of those sample types. The source material was peripheral blood. Here the chain combines TRBV5-4 and TRBJ2-7; the best D guess is TRBD1, with 6 bases matching. The TCR sequence derives from a woman older than 75 with acute or convalescent COVID-19. The CDR3 sequence is CASSPHRATYEQYF. The nucleotides read TGTGCCAGCAGCCCCCACAGGGCCACCTACGAGCAGTACTTC.